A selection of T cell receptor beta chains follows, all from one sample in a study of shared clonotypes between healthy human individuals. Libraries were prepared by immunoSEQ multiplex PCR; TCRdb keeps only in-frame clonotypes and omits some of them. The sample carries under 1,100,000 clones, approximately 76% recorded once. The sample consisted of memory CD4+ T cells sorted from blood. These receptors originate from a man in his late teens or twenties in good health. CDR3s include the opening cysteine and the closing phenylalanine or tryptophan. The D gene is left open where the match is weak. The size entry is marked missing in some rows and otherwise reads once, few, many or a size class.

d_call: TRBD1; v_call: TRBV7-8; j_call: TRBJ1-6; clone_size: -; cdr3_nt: TGTGCCAGCAGCATAACCCACAGGGGCTCCTATAATTCACCCCTCCACTTT; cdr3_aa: CASSITHRGSYNSPLHF
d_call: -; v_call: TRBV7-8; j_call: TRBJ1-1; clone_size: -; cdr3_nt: TGTGCCAGCAGCCCTCAAGACACTGAAGCTTTCTTT; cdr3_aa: CASSPQDTEAFF
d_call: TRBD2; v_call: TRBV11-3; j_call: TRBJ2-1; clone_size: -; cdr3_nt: TGTGCCAGCAGCTTAGGAGCGGGAGCGTGGAATGAGCAGTTCTTC; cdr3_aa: CASSLGAGAWNEQFF
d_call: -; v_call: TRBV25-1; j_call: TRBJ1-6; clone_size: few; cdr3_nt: TGTGCCAGCAGCAAACCGGGAGTCTTCACCCTCCACTTT; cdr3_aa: CASSKPGVFTLHF
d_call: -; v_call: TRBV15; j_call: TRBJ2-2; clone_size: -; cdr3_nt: TGTGCCACCAGCAGAGATGGGGGGCGTCGGACCGGGGAGCTGTTTTTT; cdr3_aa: CATSRDGGRRTGELFF
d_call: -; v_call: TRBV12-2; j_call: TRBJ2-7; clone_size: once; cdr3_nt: TGTGCAAGTCGCTTAGCGAGGCGGGAGTGTCGTGTCTACGAGCAGTACTTC; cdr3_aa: CASRLARRECRVYEQYF
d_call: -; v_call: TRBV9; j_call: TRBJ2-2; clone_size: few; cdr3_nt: TGTGCCAGCAGCGTAGGACAGGCACTTTACACCGGGGAGCTGTTTTTT; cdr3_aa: CASSVGQALYTGELFF
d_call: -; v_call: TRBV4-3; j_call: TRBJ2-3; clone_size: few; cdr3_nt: TGCGCCAGCAGCCGAGAATTCCCACAGGCGGGTACAGATACGCAGTATTTT; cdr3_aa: CASSREFPQAGTDTQYF
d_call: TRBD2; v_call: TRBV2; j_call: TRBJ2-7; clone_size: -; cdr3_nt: TGTGCCAGCAGTGAACGGGTGGGGACTAGCGGCATCGGGGAGCAGTACTTC; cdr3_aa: CASSERVGTSGIGEQYF
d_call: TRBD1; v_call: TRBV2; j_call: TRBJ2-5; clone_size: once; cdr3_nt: TGTGCCAGCAGCACGGGACAGGGGGAGACCCAGTACTTC; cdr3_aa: CASSTGQGETQYF
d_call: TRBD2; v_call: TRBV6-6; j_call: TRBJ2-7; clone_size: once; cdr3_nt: TGTGCCAGCAGTTACGGGGTGCGGGGGGCCGGAGACGAGCAGTACTTC; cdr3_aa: CASSYGVRGAGDEQYF
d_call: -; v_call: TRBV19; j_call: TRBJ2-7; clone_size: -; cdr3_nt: TGTGCCAGTAGTATCAGTCGTTCCTACGAGCAGTACTTC; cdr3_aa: CASSISRSYEQYF
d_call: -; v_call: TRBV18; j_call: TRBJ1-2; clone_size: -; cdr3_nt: TGTGCCAGCTCACCCGCTTTAGGGGGTGGAGGCTACACCTTC; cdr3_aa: CASSPALGGGGYTF
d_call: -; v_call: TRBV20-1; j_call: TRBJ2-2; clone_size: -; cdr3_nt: TGCAGTGCTGCATCGAACGGGGAGCTGTTTTTT; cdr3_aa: CSAASNGELFF
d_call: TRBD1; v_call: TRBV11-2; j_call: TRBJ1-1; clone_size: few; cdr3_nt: TGTGCCAGCAGCCCACAGGGGGTCCGGAGCACTGAAGCTTTCTTT; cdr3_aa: CASSPQGVRSTEAFF
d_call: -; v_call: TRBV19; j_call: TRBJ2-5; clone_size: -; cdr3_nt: TGTGCCAGTAGTAACCAGGGCCCCCAAGAGACCCAGTACTTC; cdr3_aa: CASSNQGPQETQYF
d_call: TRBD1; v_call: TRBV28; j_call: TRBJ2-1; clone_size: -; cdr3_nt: TGTGCCAGCAGTTCCCCAGGGGGCCCTACAAATGAGCAGTTCTTC; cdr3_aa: CASSSPGGPTNEQFF
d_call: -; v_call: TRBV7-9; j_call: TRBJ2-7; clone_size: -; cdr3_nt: TGTGCCAGCAGCTTAGGGGACCTCGAGCAGTACTTC; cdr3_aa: CASSLGDLEQYF
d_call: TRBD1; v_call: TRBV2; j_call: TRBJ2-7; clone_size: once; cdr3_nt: TGTGCCAGCAGCAGGGACAGGGGGACGTACGAGCAGTACTTC; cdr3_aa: CASSRDRGTYEQYF
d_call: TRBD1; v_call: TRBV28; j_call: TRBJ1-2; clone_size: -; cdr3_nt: TGTGCCAGCAGTAAGGGGGACAGGGTGACTGGCTACACCTTC; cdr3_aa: CASSKGDRVTGYTF
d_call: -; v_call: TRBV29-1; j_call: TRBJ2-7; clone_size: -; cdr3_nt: TGCAGCGTTGAAGAACACGGTCCCTACGAGCAGTACTTC; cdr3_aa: CSVEEHGPYEQYF
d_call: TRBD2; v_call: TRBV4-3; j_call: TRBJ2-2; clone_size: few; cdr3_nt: TGCGCCAGCAGCCAGGATTGGACTAGCGGTACCGGGGAGCTGTTTTTT; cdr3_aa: CASSQDWTSGTGELFF
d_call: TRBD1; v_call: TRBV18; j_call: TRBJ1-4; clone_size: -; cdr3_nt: TGTGCCAGCTCACCCGGGACAGGCAGTAATGAAAAACTGTTTTTT; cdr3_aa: CASSPGTGSNEKLFF
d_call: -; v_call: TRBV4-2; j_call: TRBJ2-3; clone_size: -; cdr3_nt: TGTGCCAGCAGTTACGACAGAGCCGGCACAGATACGCAGTATTTT; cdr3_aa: CASSYDRAGTDTQYF
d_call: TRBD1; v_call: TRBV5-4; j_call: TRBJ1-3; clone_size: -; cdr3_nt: TGTGCCAGCAGCTTGGTGGGACAGGGATCTGGAAACACCATATATTTT; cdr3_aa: CASSLVGQGSGNTIYF
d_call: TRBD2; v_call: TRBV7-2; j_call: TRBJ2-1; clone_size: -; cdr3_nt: TGTGCCAGCAGCCTCACTGGGGTAGCGGGGCTCTACAATGAGCAGTTCTTC; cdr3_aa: CASSLTGVAGLYNEQFF
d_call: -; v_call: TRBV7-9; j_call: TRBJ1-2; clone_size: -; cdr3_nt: TGTGCCAGCAGCTTAAGAGAAACCTCTAACTATGGCTACACCTTC; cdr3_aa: CASSLRETSNYGYTF
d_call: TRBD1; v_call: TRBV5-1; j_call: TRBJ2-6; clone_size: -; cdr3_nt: TGCGCCAGCAGCTTGGCTGTGACAGGGGGCTCTGGGGCCAACGTCCTGACTTTC; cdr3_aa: CASSLAVTGGSGANVLTF
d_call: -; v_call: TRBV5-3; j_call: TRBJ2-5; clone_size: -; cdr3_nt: TGTGCCAGAAGCTTGGCTGAAGAAGAGACCCAGTACTTC; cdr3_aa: CARSLAEEETQYF
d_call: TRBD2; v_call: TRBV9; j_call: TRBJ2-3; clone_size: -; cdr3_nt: TGTGCCAGCAGCGTACGGACTAGCGGGGGTAAAGATACGCAGTATTTT; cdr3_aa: CASSVRTSGGKDTQYF
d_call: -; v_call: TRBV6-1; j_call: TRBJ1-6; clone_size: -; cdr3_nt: TGTGCCAGCAGTGGAGCAGGGTCGTTGAATTCACCCCTCCACTTT; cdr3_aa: CASSGAGSLNSPLHF
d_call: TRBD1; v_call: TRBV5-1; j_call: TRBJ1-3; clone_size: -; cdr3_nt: TGCGCCAGCAGCTCGACAGGGTCTGGAAACACCATATATTTT; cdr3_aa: CASSSTGSGNTIYF
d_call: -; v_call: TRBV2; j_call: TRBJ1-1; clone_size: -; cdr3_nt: TGTGCCAGCATAAGGACACCCCGAGGGAACACTGAAGCTTTCTTT; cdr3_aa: CASIRTPRGNTEAFF
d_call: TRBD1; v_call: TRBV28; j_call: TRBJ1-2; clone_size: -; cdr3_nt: TGTGCCAGCAGTACTCCGGGACAGGGACCCTATGGCTACACCTTC; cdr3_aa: CASSTPGQGPYGYTF
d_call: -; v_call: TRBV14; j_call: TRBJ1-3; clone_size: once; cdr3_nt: TGTGCCAGCAGCCCCTCCAGAGGTGGAAACACCATATATTTT; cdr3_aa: CASSPSRGGNTIYF
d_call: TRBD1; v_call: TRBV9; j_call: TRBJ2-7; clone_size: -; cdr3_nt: TGTGCCAGCAGCGTTGGGACAGAAGGATACTACGAGCAGTACTTC; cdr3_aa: CASSVGTEGYYEQYF
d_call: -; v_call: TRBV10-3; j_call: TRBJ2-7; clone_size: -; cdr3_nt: TGTGCCATCAGGGGGGGCGGGGAGTACGAGCAGTACTTC; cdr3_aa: CAIRGGGEYEQYF
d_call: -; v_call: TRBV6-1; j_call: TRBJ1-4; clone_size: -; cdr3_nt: TGTGCCAGCAGTGTTATCGCTTCAAGTAATGAAAAACTGTTTTTT; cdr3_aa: CASSVIASSNEKLFF
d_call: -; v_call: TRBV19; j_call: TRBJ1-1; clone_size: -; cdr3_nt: TGTGCCAGTAAAAAGGCGAGTGTGAACACTGAAGCTTTCTTT; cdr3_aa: CASKKASVNTEAFF
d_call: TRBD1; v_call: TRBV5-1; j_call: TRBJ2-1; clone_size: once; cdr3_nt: TGCGCCAGCAGCCAAATGTTGGGACAGGGGGCGAATGAGCAGTTCTTC; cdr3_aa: CASSQMLGQGANEQFF
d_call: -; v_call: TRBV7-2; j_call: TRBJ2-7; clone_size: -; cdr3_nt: TGTGCCAGCAGCCCAGCCGGGGGATCCTTCGAGCAGTACTTC; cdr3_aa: CASSPAGGSFEQYF
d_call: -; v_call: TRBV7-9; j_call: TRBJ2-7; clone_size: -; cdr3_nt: TGTGCCAGCAGCCGCGAGACGGATTCCTACGAGCAGTACTTC; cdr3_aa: CASSRETDSYEQYF
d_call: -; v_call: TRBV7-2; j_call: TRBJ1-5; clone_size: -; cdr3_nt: TGTGCCAGCAGCTTCGGTTCAGGGAGCAATCAGCCCCAGCATTTT; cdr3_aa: CASSFGSGSNQPQHF
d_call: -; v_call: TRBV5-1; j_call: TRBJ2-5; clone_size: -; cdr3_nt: TGCGCCAGCAGCTCCGCTCTGGGGACCCAGTACTTC; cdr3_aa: CASSSALGTQYF
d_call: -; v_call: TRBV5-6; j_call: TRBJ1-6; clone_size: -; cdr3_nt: TGTGCCAGCAGCTTGGGAGGCTATTCACCCCTCCACTTT; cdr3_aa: CASSLGGYSPLHF
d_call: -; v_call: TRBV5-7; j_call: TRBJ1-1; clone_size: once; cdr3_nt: TGTGCCAGCAGCGCCCTAGACGGGGAGGGCACTGAAGCTTTCTTT; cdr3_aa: CASSALDGEGTEAFF
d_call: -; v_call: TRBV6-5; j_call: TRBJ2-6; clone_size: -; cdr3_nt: TGTGCCAGCAGGTCAACAGGGTCTGGGGCCAACGTCCTGACTTTC; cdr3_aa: CASRSTGSGANVLTF
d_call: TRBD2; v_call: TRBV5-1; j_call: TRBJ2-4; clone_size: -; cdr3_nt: TGCGCCAGCAGCTTAGCGGGAGAGAGGACAAACATTCAGTACTTC; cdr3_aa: CASSLAGERTNIQYF
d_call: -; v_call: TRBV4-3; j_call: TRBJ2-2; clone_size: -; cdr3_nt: TGCGCCAGCAGCCAAGTTCCTAGCCCCGGGGAGCTGTTTTTT; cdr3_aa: CASSQVPSPGELFF
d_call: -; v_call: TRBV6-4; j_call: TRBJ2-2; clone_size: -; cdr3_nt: TGTGCCAGCAGTCCTAGGCCCTTATCGAACACCGGGGAGCTGTTTTTT; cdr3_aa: CASSPRPLSNTGELFF
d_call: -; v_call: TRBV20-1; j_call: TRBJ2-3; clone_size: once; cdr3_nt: TGCAGTGCTGTATCTGATACGCAGTATTTT; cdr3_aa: CSAVSDTQYF
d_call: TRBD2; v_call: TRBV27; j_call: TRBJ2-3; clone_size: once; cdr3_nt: TGTGCCAGCAGTTCCCATCGACTAGCGGGGGGCGATACGCAGTATTTT; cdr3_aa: CASSSHRLAGGDTQYF
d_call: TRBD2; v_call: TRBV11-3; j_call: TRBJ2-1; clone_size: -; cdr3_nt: TGTGCCAGCAGCCCGGGCGCGACTAGCGGGAGTAATGAGCAGTTCTTC; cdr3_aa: CASSPGATSGSNEQFF